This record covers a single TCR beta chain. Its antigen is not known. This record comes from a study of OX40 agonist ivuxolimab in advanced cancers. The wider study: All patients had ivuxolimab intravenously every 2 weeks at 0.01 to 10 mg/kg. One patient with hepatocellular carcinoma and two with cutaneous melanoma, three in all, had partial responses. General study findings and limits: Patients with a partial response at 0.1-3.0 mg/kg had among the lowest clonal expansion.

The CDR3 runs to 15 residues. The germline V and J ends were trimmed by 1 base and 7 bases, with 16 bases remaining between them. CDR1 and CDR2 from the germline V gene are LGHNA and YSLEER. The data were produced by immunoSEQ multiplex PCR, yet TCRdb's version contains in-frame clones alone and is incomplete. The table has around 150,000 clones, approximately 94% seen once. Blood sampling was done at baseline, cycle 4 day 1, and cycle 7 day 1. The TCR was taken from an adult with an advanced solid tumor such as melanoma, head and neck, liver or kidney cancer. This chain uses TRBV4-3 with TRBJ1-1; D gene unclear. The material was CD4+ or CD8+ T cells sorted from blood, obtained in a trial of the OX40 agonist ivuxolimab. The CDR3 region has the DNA TGCGCCAGCAGCCAAGGAGCCGACGGGCGAGGTGAAGCTTTCTTT. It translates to CASSQGADGRGEAFF.